Following are 9 T cell receptor beta chains from one sample sequenced in a study of T-cell reconstitution after alpha-beta-depleted transplantation in children. It was with unique molecular identifiers that the TCRbeta library was prepared. MiXCR, applied by TCRdb to the PCR reads, yields one record per CDR3 protein. In the table there are some 390,000 distinct CDR3 sequences, approximately 20% of which are singletons. The source was PBMCs from the stem cell graft donor, collected from the stem cell graft. The receptors were sampled from a human donor who donated a stem cell graft to a child with acute myeloid leukemia.

The genes are TRBV18 and TRBJ2-7; TRBD1 matches 7 bases. There are 16 residues in the CDR3. Trimming at V came to 5 bases and at J to 0 bases, leaving 10 bases not matched to a gene. The V gene's germline CDR1 is KGHSH and CDR2 LQKENI. CDR3 in amino acids: CASSSTATGSSYEQYF. CDR3 in DNA: TGTGCCAGCTCATCCACCGCGACAGGGAGCTCCTACGAGCAGTACTTC.

This clonotype was detected many times. The junction departs from germline at one end; a sequencing error may be responsible. The V gene is TRBV5-1, the J gene TRBJ2-1, with D tentatively TRBD1 (6 bases). Per germline, CDR1 SGHRS and CDR2 YFSETQ. The CDR3 runs to 14 residues. The CDR3 reads CASSPGQTYNEQFF. The CDR3 nucleotides read TGTGCCAGCTCACCAGGACAGACCTACAATGAGCAGTTCTTC.

This clonotype was observed a handful of times. Here the CDR3 DNA reads TGTGCCAGCAGTGGAAGGGTTCCCCCCTACGAGCAGTACTTC. This gives the protein CASSGRVPPYEQYF. The chain has TRBV5-6 and TRBJ2-7, with D unresolved. The CDR3 totals 14 residues. Germline values: CDR1 SGHDT, CDR2 YYEEEE. The germline V and J ends were trimmed by 5 bases and 2 bases, with 14 bases remaining between them.

This clonotype was seen a handful of times. The rearrangement joins TRBV9 to TRBJ2-1; 7 bases map to TRBD2. Germline lookup yields CDR1 SGDLS and CDR2 YYNGEE. CDR3 size: 15 residues. Germline trimming cut 0 bases from V and 5 bases from J; bases unmatched to any gene: 5. The CDR3 here is CASSVGPGRNNEQFF. The CDR3 DNA follows: TGTGCCAGCAGCGTAGGTCCCGGGAGGAACAATGAGCAGTTCTTC.

The gene calls are TRBV6-5 and TRBJ2-5; no definite D call. This CDR3 region has 16 residues. Germline V CDR1 and CDR2: MNHEY, SVGAGI. V lost 2 bases, J lost 2 bases, and 15 bases lay in between. The CDR3 region is CASSYRSEILQETQYF. CDR3 nucleotides: TGTGCCAGCAGTTACAGGTCGGAGATCTTACAAGAGACCCAGTACTTC.

The chain has TRBV20-1 and TRBJ1-1, with TRBD1 identical over 10 bases. Trimming at V came to 4 bases and at J to 3 bases, leaving 2 bases not matched to a gene. The CDR3 length is 13 residues. The germline CDR1 and CDR2 sequences are DFQATT and SNEGSKA (reference sequence). CDR3 nucleotides: TGCAGTGCTATCGGGACAGGGGACACTGAAGCTTTCTTT. The encoded protein is CSAIGTGDTEAFF.

In this sample, this clonotype turned up many times. This rearrangement joins TRBV20-1 to TRBJ2-7; 11 bases agree with TRBD1. The ends lost 5 bases at V and 3 bases at J; junction bases unmatched: 6. The CDR3 runs to 14 residues. CDR1 DFQATT and CDR2 SNEGSKA come from the germline V gene (reference sequence). The CDR3 DNA sequence: TGCAGTGCTGGACAGGGGGCCCCGTTCTACGAGCAGTACTTC. Translated, it gives CSAGQGAPFYEQYF.

This clonotype was seen a few times. The chain uses TRBV12-5 and TRBJ2-1; TRBD2 aligns across 8 bases. CDR1 and CDR2 (germline): LGHNT, FRNRAP. This CDR3 has 16 residues. V shed 2 bases, J shed 2 bases, and the junction held 5 bases outside the gene matches. CDR3 DNA: TGTGCTAGTGGTTTGCCACGGGAGGGACCCTACAATGAGCAGTTCTTC. Translation: CASGLPREGPYNEQFF.

In this sample, this clonotype turned up a few times. The rearrangement links TRBV5-1 to TRBJ2-7; TRBD2 aligns across 7 bases. This CDR3 spans 14 amino acids. CDR1 and CDR2 from the germline V gene are SGHRS and YFSETQ. Trimming took 5 bases from V and 6 from J; bases not matched to a gene: 11. The CDR3 protein is CASRGTTHYLEQYF. Here the CDR3 DNA reads TGCGCCAGCAGAGGGACTACGCATTATCTCGAGCAGTACTTC.